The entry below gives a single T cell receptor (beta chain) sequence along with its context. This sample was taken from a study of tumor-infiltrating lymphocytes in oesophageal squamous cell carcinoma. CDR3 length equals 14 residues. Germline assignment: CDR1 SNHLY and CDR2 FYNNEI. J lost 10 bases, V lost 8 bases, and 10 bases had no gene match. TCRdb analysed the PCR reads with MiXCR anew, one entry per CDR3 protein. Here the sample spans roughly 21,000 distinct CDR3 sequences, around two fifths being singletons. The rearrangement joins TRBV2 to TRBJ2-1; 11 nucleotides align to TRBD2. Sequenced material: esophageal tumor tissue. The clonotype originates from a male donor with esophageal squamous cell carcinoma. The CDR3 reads CASSLSGGAGEQFF. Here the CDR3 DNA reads TGTGCCAGCTCCCTTAGCGGGGGGGCCGGGGAGCAGTTCTTC.